These 24 T cell receptor beta chains were sequenced from one sample in a study of blood T cell repertoires in COVID-19 (dated by TCRdb to the early 2020s). Library prep was done by the immunoSEQ multiplex PCR assay. TCRdb's version of the immuneACCESS table is confined to in-frame rearrangements and falls short of the full clone set. An unresolved V gene accounts for under half of the shortfall where checked; the remainder is of unknown origin. Here the sample has around 200,000 clones; 85% to 90% occur a single time. Jointly, the top ten make up 4% to 4.5% of the sample. What was sequenced was peripheral blood. These receptors were taken from a man aged 50-60 years with acute or convalescent COVID-19.

J is TRBJ1-1 and V is TRBV14, with D uncertain. This CDR3 comprises 13 residues. CDR1 and CDR2 (germline): SGHDN, FVKESK. Trimming pared 4 bases from V and 0 bases from J, leaving 6 bases between. The CDR3 is CASSLRMNTEAFF. The CDR3 DNA sequence: TGTGCCAGCAGCCTTCGTATGAACACTGAAGCTTTCTTT.

The chain carries TRBV18 and TRBJ2-5; maybe TRBD1 (5 bases). The ends were cut back, 2 bases at V and 5 bases at J, with 24 bases in the middle. CDR1 is KGHSH, CDR2 LQKENI, per germline. This CDR3 contains 18 residues. The chain's CDR3 is CASSPRYEMQGQGETQYF. The DNA of the CDR3 is TGTGCCAGCTCACCAAGGTACGAAATGCAGGGCCAAGGGGAGACCCAGTACTTC. Variable domain in full (rest from reference TRBV18 and TRBJ2-5): NAGVMQNPRHLVRRRGQEARLRCSPMKGHSHVYWYRQLPEEGLKFMVYLQKENIIDESGMPKERFSAEFPKEGPSILRIQQVVRGDSAAYFCASSPRYEMQGQGETQYFGPGTRLLVL.

V gene TRBV9 combines with J gene TRBJ2-1; 10 positions match TRBD1. There are 15 residues in the CDR3. V shed 3 bases, J shed 6 bases, and the junction held 6 bases outside the gene matches. CDR1 is SGDLS, CDR2 YYNGEE, per germline. In DNA, the CDR3 is TGTGCCAGCAGCGCCCCGGGACAGGGGCGCAATGAGCAGTTCTTC. Amino acids: CASSAPGQGRNEQFF.

The CDR3 nucleotides read TGTGCCAGCTCACCGACCTCGGACAGTTCCAGCTCCTACAATGAGCAGTTCTTC. Amino acids: CASSPTSDSSSSYNEQFF. This chain joins TRBV18 and TRBJ2-1; D might be TRBD1 (6 bases). Germline CDR1 is KGHSH and CDR2 is LQKENI. V lost 3 bases, J lost 0 bases, and 18 bases lay in between. CDR3 length equals 18 residues.

The CDR3 region is CASSYLETQYF. The CDR3, as DNA: TGTGCCAGCAGTTACCTAGAGACCCAGTACTTC. The chain links TRBV6-5 to TRBJ2-5; D gene ambiguous. Trimming removed 2 bases from V and 4 bases from J, with 2 bases in between. CDR3 length: 11 amino acids. In germline, CDR1 is MNHEY, CDR2 SVGAGI.

The rearrangement uses TRBV7-9 and TRBJ1-1, with TRBD1 matching 7 bases. This CDR3 spans 13 amino acids. Unmatched junction bases numbered 2, after V lost 6 bases and J lost 1 base. Germline CDR1 is SEHNR and CDR2 is FQNEAQ (reference sequence). DNA for the CDR3: TGTGCCAGCAGATGGGACAGGAACACTGAAGCTTTCTTT. Amino acid sequence: CASRWDRNTEAFF.

V usage is TRBV5-1 and J usage is TRBJ1-2; 7 nucleotides match TRBD1. The germline V gene encodes CDR1 SGHRS and CDR2 YFSETQ. This CDR3 region has 15 residues. V lost 2 bases to trimming and J lost 2 bases; unmatched junction nucleotides: 6. For the CDR3, the DNA is TGCGCCAGCAGCTTCAGTGCGACAGGGAACTATGGCTACACCTTC. It encodes CASSFSATGNYGYTF.

The chain recombines TRBV10-2 with TRBJ2-3, with TRBD2 identical over 7 bases. Germline loops: CDR1 WSHSY, CDR2 SAAADI. The CDR3 totals 16 residues. V dropped 3 bases and J dropped 1; count of bases not matched to a gene: 7. The CDR3 loop reads CASSETGLGRTDTQYF. In DNA, the CDR3 is TGCGCCAGCAGTGAAACCGGACTAGGTCGCACAGATACGCAGTATTTT.

V and J are TRBV29-1 and TRBJ2-3; D is unclear. The CDR3 totals 13 residues. CDR1 and CDR2 (germline): SQVTM, ANQGSEA. Trimming left V 2 bases short and J 4 bases short, with 10 bases between. The CDR3 sequence is CSVEPTAADTQYF. CDR3 sequence (DNA): TGCAGCGTTGAACCGACTGCGGCAGATACGCAGTATTTT.

The chain joins TRBV5-1 to TRBJ2-5; no clear D gene. The CDR3 runs 14 residues. V gave up 0 bases and J gave up 1 base, with 7 bases separating them. Looked up from germline, CDR1 is SGHRS and CDR2 is YFSETQ. CDR3 region: CASSLVLIQETQYF. CDR3 nucleotide sequence: TGCGCCAGCAGCTTGGTACTAATCCAAGAGACCCAGTACTTC.

This chain uses TRBV19 with TRBJ1-3; D is unresolved. V was cut by 1 base and J by 2 bases, with 6 bases left in between. The CDR3 spans 14 residues. In germline, CDR1 is LNHDA, CDR2 SQIVND (reference sequence). CDR3 sequence reads: CASSIARTGNTIYF. Here the CDR3 DNA reads TGTGCCAGTAGTATAGCCAGGACTGGAAACACCATATATTTT.

The chain carries TRBV2 and TRBJ2-7; no firm D call. The germline CDR1 and CDR2 sequences are SNHLY and FYNNEI. The V end lost 7 bases, the J end lost 7 bases, and 11 bases lay between the germline ends. The CDR3 totals 11 residues. CDR3 region: CASIEEREQYF. The CDR3, as DNA: TGTGCCAGCATCGAAGAGAGGGAGCAGTACTTC.

This chain links TRBV5-1 with TRBJ1-1, with D perhaps matching TRBD1 (5 bases). The germline CDR1 and CDR2 sequences are SGHRS and YFSETQ. The CDR3 covers 15 residues. Trimming removed 6 bases from V and 1 base from J, with 16 bases in between. The CDR3 region has the DNA TGCGCCAGCACCCTAAGTGCGGGGGGGAACACTGAAGCTTTCTTT. Encoded protein: CASTLSAGGNTEAFF.

The DNA of the CDR3 is TGTGCCAGCAGCTCACAGGGGGCCCAACAAGAGACCCAGTACTTC. Amino acids: CASSSQGAQQETQYF. The genes are TRBV7-6 and TRBJ2-5; 9 nucleotides match TRBD1. Germline loops: CDR1 SGHVS, CDR2 FNYEAQ. The CDR3 covers 15 residues. The ends lost 4 bases at V and 2 bases at J; junction bases unmatched: 5.

This CDR3 reads CASSRQGGDTQYF. The CDR3 coding sequence is TGTGCCAGTAGTAGACAGGGAGGCGATACGCAGTATTTT. The genes are TRBV19 and TRBJ2-3; D possibly corresponds to TRBD1 (7 bases). The CDR3 covers 13 residues. The V end lost 4 bases, the J end lost 6 bases, and 11 bases lay between the germline ends. Looked up from germline, CDR1 is LNHDA and CDR2 is SQIVND (reference sequence).

The chain couples TRBV3-1 (or the pseudogene TRBV3-2) to TRBJ2-7, with a weak D call TRBD1 (6 bases). Deletions cut 6 bases from V and 0 bases from J, with 18 bases between. Germline V gene lookup returns CDR1 LGHDT and CDR2 YNNKEL (reference sequence). The CDR3 extends over 16 amino acids. This chain's CDR3 is CASSRPGTSSSYEQYF. The CDR3 region has the DNA TGTGCCAGCAGTAGACCCGGGACAAGCAGCTCCTACGAGCAGTACTTC.

This clone occurred a few times. V gene TRBV10-3 combines with J gene TRBJ1-2; no clear D. The CDR3 spans 15 residues. V was trimmed by 0 bases and J by 7 bases, leaving 15 bases between them. Germline lookup yields CDR1 ENHRY and CDR2 SYGVKD. Here the CDR3 reads CAISESAGSLFGYTF. CDR3 DNA: TGTGCCATCAGTGAGTCGGCAGGATCCCTCTTTGGCTACACCTTC.

The chain joins TRBV6-1 to TRBJ2-2; TRBD1 matches 8 bases. Per germline, CDR1 MNHNS and CDR2 SASEGT. CDR3 length: 17 amino acids. The V and J ends lost 3 bases and 5 bases, in that order; junction bases with no gene match: 11. DNA of the CDR3: TGTGCCAGCAGTGAGGCGGCAGGGGGCGAGGGTACCGGGGAGCTGTTTTTT. Protein product: CASSEAAGGEGTGELFF.

V and J are TRBV6-5 and TRBJ2-6; D not resolved. The germline CDR1 and CDR2 sequences are MNHEY and SVGAGI. V lost 2 bases to trimming and J lost 3 bases, with 11 bases between them. The CDR3 sequence is 16 residues long. The CDR3: CASSYLPGGGANVLTF. In DNA, the CDR3 is TGTGCCAGCAGTTACCTCCCAGGTGGTGGGGCCAACGTCCTGACTTTC.

The chain joins TRBV6-1 to TRBJ1-5, with a possible D match to TRBD1 (6 bases). Per the germline V gene, CDR1 is MNHNS and CDR2 is SASEGT. The ends were cut back, 1 base at V and 6 bases at J, with 13 bases in the middle. This CDR3 has 15 residues. The DNA of the CDR3 is TGTGCCAGCAGTGAAGAAGGCGGGGGCCCTCAGCCCCAGCATTTT. Translated: CASSEEGGGPQPQHF.

The CDR3 spells CASSSPGVDGNTIYF. CDR3 in DNA: TGTGCCAGCAGCTCCCCAGGGGTTGATGGAAACACCATATATTTT. This chain joins TRBV7-8 and TRBJ1-3; a weak D match, TRBD1 (6 bases). CDR1 SGHVS and CDR2 FQNEAQ come from the germline V gene. Between the trimmed V and J ends, which lost 4 bases and 3 bases, there was a span of 13 bases. The CDR3 spans 15 residues. The whole variable domain, remainder taken from reference TRBV7-8 and TRBJ1-3, is GAGVSQSPRYKVAKRGQDVALRCDPISGHVSLFWYQQALGQGPEFLTYFQNEAQLDKSGLPSDRFFAERPEGSVSTLKIQRTQQEDSAVYLCASSSPGVDGNTIYFGEGSWLTVV.

The CDR3 is CATSRGGGGSETQYF. The CDR3 bases are TGTGCCACCAGCAGAGGGGGCGGGGGTTCCGAGACCCAGTACTTC. The chain links TRBV15 to TRBJ2-5, with 7 bases aligning to TRBD2. The CDR3 length is 15 residues. Germline V lookup: CDR1 LNHNV, CDR2 YYDKDF (reference sequence). Trimming removed 1 base from V and 5 bases from J; junction bases left unmatched: 7.

This clone is a singleton in its sample. The chain has TRBV11-1 and TRBJ1-6; D possibly corresponds to TRBD1 (6 bases). Germline V gives CDR1 SGHAT, CDR2 FQDESV (reference sequence). CDR3 length: 13 amino acids. Trimming took 4 bases from V and 11 from J, leaving 12 bases between them. The CDR3 DNA is TGTGCCAGCAGCTCCCAGGGGAAAGCACCCCTCCACTTT. Amino acid sequence: CASSSQGKAPLHF.

The chain is built from TRBV7-2 and TRBJ1-2; 11 nucleotides match TRBD1. The J segment lost 7 bases and the V segment lost 2 bases, leaving 9 bases of the junction unmatched. The CDR3 sequence is 16 residues long. The germline V gene encodes CDR1 SGHTA and CDR2 FQGNSA. CDR3 loop: CASSLTGTGGMVGYTF. CDR3 DNA: TGTGCCAGCAGCTTAACAGGGACAGGGGGTATGGTTGGCTACACCTTC.